Below, one T cell receptor beta chain is given with its context. No antigen is known for it. The V and J ends lost 9 bases and 2 bases, in that order; junction bases with no gene match: 5. This CDR3 spans 13 amino acids. The germline gives CDR1 LNHDA, CDR2 SQIVND (reference sequence). Using immunoSEQ multiplex PCR, the repertoire was profiled, and TCRdb retains in-frame clones only, with some absent. This table has around 42,000 clones, approximately 62% appearing once. Treatment of patients with chemo-refractory metastatic non-small-cell lung cancer consisted of focal radiation plus CTLA-4 blockade with ipilimumab. The data are from a study of radiotherapy plus CTLA-4 blockade in lung cancer. About the research overall: Objective responses occurred in 15% to 20% of patients; 31% had disease control.

Findings of the study overall: Blood-borne expansion of tumor-derived TCR clones followed radiotherapy plus ipilimumab. Response, reportedly, was best predicted by interferon-beta along with early blood T cell clone dynamics.

The TCR comes from a human donor with non-small cell lung cancer who had a partial response to radiotherapy plus ipilimumab. The chain is built from TRBV19 and TRBJ2-3, with 7 bases matching TRBD2. This sample comprised peripheral blood, obtained from a patient treated with radiotherapy plus ipilimumab. This chain's CDR3 is CASPRGVTDTQYF. CDR3 sequence (DNA): TGTGCCAGCCCCCGGGGGGTCACAGATACGCAGTATTTT.